The clone carrying this TCR beta chain was observed a few times. These data are taken from a study of cytomegalovirus exposure and HLA in healthy donors. Overall study: Of the donors genotyped, 300 to 500 in all, 80% to 85% fell in the Caucasian-associated ancestry cluster.

Looked up from germline, CDR1 is LNHDA and CDR2 is SQIVND (reference sequence). The junction had 14 bases not matched to a gene; V was cut back by 7 bases and J by 2 bases. CDR3 length equals 18 residues. PCR involved 60 Vbeta and 13 Jbeta primers. Assay used: immunoSEQ multiplex PCR; TCRdb lists only in-frame clones, some missing. The table has more than 85,000 clones, around 9.6% seen once. The V and J genes are TRBV19 and TRBJ2-3; 11 bases line up with TRBD2. The sequencing sample was made of PBMCs. The clonotype originates from a middle-aged man in good health and CMV-seropositive. CDR3 sequence reads: CASTPTRLAGGTTDTQYF. The CDR3 DNA sequence: TGTGCCAGTACCCCTACGCGCCTAGCGGGAGGTACCACAGATACGCAGTATTTT.